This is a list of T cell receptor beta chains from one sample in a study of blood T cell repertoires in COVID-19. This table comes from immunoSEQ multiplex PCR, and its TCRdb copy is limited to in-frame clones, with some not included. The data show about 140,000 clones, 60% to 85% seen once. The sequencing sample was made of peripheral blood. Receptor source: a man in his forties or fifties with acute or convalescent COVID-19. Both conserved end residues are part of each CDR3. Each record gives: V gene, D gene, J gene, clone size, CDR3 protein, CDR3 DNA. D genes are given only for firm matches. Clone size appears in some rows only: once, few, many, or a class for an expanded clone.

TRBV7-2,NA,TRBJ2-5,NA,CASSRKTQETQYF,TGTGCCAGCAGCAGGAAGACTCAAGAGACCCAGTACTTC
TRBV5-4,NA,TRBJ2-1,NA,CASSFNNEQFF,TGTGCCAGCAGCTTTAACAATGAGCAGTTCTTC
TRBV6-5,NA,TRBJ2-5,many,CASSNNRVTETQYF,TGTGCCAGCAGTAACAACAGGGTTACAGAGACCCAGTACTTC
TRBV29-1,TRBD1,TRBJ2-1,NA,CSVEGGDRGLFDEQFF,TGCAGCGTTGAAGGGGGGGACAGGGGGCTTTTCGATGAGCAGTTCTTC
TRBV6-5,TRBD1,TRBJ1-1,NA,CASHWTGDTEAFF,TGTGCCAGCCACTGGACAGGGGACACTGAAGCTTTCTTT
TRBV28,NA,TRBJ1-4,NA,CASSWGGDDEKLFF,TGTGCCAGCAGCTGGGGGGGGGACGATGAAAAACTGTTTTTT
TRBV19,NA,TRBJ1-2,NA,CASSIQGSGYGYTF,TGTGCCAGTAGTATACAGGGGTCAGGCTATGGCTACACCTTC
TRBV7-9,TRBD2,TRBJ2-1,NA,CASSPRLGLAGVLGNEQFF,TGTGCCAGCAGCCCGAGATTGGGGCTAGCGGGGGTTTTGGGCAATGAGCAGTTCTTC
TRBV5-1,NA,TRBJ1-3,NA,CASSLAASSGNTIYF,TGCGCCAGCAGCTTGGCTGCGTCCTCTGGAAACACCATATATTTT
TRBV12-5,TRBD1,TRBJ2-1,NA,CASGHGTAYNEQFF,TGTGCTAGTGGCCACGGGACAGCCTACAATGAGCAGTTCTTC
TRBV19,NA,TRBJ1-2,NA,CAISTGVLPNGYTF,TGTGCCATCAGCACGGGAGTACTGCCCAATGGCTACACCTTC
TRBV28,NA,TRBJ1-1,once,CASSLRQYTEAFF,TGTGCCAGCAGTTTGAGACAGTACACTGAAGCTTTCTTT
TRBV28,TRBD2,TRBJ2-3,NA,CASSLPRTSGGASDTQYF,TGTGCCAGCAGTTTGCCCCGGACTAGCGGGGGGGCCTCAGATACGCAGTATTTT
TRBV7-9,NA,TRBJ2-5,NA,CASSLLGVAPTEETQYF,TGTGCCAGCAGCTTATTAGGGGTAGCCCCGACTGAGGAGACCCAGTACTTC
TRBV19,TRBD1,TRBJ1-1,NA,CANPPDRGSHMNTEAFF,TGTGCCAATCCCCCGGACAGGGGGTCCCATATGAACACTGAAGCTTTCTTT
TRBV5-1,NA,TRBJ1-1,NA,CASSLSAGFNTEAFF,TGCGCCAGCAGCTTGTCAGCAGGGTTTAATACTGAAGCTTTCTTT
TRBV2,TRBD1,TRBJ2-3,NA,CASSEELTGGDTQYF,TGTGCCAGCAGTGAGGAATTAACAGGGGGGGATACGCAGTATTTT
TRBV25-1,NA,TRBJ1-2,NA,CASSAGGLYGYTF,TGTGCCAGCTCTGCCGGAGGACTGTATGGCTACACCTTC
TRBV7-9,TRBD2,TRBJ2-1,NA,CASSQVSSGGFYNEQFF,TGTGCCAGCAGCCAGGTCTCTAGCGGGGGGTTCTACAATGAGCAGTTCTTC
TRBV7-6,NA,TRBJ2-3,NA,CASSLYPGPDTQYF,TGTGCCAGCAGCTTATATCCGGGTCCAGATACGCAGTATTTT
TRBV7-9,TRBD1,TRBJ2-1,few,CASSPNPAGTGNFNEQFF,TGTGCCAGCAGCCCTAACCCGGCCGGGACAGGGAACTTCAATGAGCAGTTCTTC
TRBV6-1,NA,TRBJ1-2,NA,CASSEPGQTHGYTF,TGTGCCAGCAGTGAACCTGGACAGACCCATGGCTACACCTTC
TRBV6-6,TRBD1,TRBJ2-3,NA,CAGRRLGQGAIDTQYF,TGTGCCGGCAGACGATTGGGACAGGGGGCCATAGATACGCAGTATTTT
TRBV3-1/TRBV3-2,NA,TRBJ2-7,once,CASSQGSGEQYF,TGTGCCAGCAGCCAAGGATCCGGCGAGCAGTACTTC
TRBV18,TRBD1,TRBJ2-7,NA,CASSPVRQGGPGPYEQYF,TGTGCCAGCTCACCAGTGAGACAGGGGGGCCCGGGTCCCTACGAGCAGTACTTC
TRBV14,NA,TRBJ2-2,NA,CASSPRPGIGTGELFF,TGTGCCAGCAGCCCCCGTCCCGGGATAGGCACCGGGGAGCTGTTTTTT
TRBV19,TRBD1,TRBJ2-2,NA,CASSTGTGGLTGELFF,TGTGCCAGTAGTACCGGGACAGGGGGATTAACCGGGGAGCTGTTTTTT
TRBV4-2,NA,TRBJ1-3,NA,CASSQEFYSGNTIYF,TGTGCCAGCAGCCAAGAGTTCTACTCTGGAAACACCATATATTTT
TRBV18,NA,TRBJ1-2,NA,CASSPSTAGDYGYTF,TGTGCCAGCTCACCATCCACGGCAGGGGACTATGGCTACACCTTC